Listed below are T cell receptor beta chains from one sample, sequenced in a study of blood T cells in healthy people across ages. TCRdb reprocessed the 5' RACE reads with MiXCR, giving one entry per CDR3 protein. The sample consists of nearly 800,000 distinct CDR3 sequences, 20% to 25% of them appearing once. These sequences were also reported in another study, on T cells of mothers and their children.

Sequenced input: blood. The source of these receptors is a boy between 10 and 17 years old in good health. Both conserved end residues are part of each CDR3. The order of the fields is V gene, clone size, D gene, J gene, CDR3 protein, CDR3 DNA. A D gene is named only where the DNA matches it firmly. Some rows have no size entry. The others give once, few or many, or a class for an expanded clone.

TRBV15	.	TRBD2	TRBJ2-3	CATSPPTSLAGRPDTQYF	TGTGCCACCAGCCCCCCCACCTCACTAGCGGGGAGACCAGATACGCAGTATTTT
TRBV27	.	.	TRBJ1-2	CASSFQGRLAPDGYTF	TGTGCCAGCAGTTTCCAGGGCCGGTTAGCTCCTGATGGCTACACCTTC
TRBV5-1	.	TRBD1	TRBJ1-2	CASSLVSGTETYGYTF	TGCGCCAGCAGCTTGGTTTCTGGGACAGAGACCTATGGCTACACCTTC
TRBV14	.	TRBD2	TRBJ2-5	CASSQRTGGRETQYF	TGTGCCAGCAGCCAACGGACGGGGGGAAGGGAGACCCAGTACTTC
TRBV7-2	.	TRBD2	TRBJ2-5	CASSPRLAGGLLQETQYF	TGTGCCAGCAGCCCGCGACTAGCGGGAGGACTACTCCAAGAGACCCAGTACTTC
TRBV21-1	few	.	TRBJ2-7	CASRSKDAGQGESYEQYF	TGTGCCAGCAGATCCAAGGACGCTGGGCAGGGTGAGTCCTACGAGCAGTACTTC
TRBV5-1	.	.	TRBJ2-7	CASSLLRGYEQYF	TGCGCCAGCAGCTTGCTCAGGGGCTACGAGCAGTACTTC
TRBV12-3/TRBV12-4	.	.	TRBJ1-2	CASSPSNPGPGSRGYGYTF	TGTGCCAGCAGCCCATCAAATCCGGGACCCGGATCCAGGGGCTATGGCTACACCTTC
TRBV4-3	.	TRBD2	TRBJ2-1	CASSPGNGLAGFDEQFF	TGCGCCAGCAGCCCGGGAAACGGACTAGCGGGTTTCGATGAGCAGTTCTTC
TRBV25-1	.	TRBD2	TRBJ2-1	CASSGTSGSEQFF	TGTGCCAGCAGTGGGACTAGCGGCAGTGAGCAGTTCTTC
TRBV29-1	few	.	TRBJ2-7	CSALLSPYEQYF	TGCAGCGCACTACTATCTCCCTACGAGCAGTACTTC
TRBV7-9	.	.	TRBJ2-7	CASSPWSRDASYEQYF	TGTGCCAGCAGCCCATGGAGTCGGGACGCATCCTACGAGCAGTACTTC
TRBV15	.	.	TRBJ1-2	CATSRVAPGSYGYTF	TGTGCCACCAGCAGAGTTGCCCCGGGGAGCTATGGCTACACCTTC
TRBV5-1	.	.	TRBJ2-7	CASRIGTEAYEQYF	TGCGCCAGCAGAATCGGGACGGAAGCCTACGAGCAGTACTTC
TRBV10-3	few	TRBD1	TRBJ2-5	CAIMRQGQETQYF	TGTGCCATCATGAGACAGGGTCAAGAGACCCAGTACTTC
TRBV15	few	.	TRBJ2-1	CATSRDRSSYNEQFF	TGTGCCACCAGCAGAGATAGGAGCTCCTACAATGAGCAGTTCTTC
TRBV4-1	.	.	TRBJ2-2	CASSHSFGELFF	TGCGCCAGCAGCCATTCCTTCGGGGAGCTGTTTTTT
TRBV5-1	.	.	TRBJ2-3	CASRSAGTDTQYF	TGCGCCAGCAGGAGTGCGGGTACAGATACGCAGTATTTT
TRBV2	.	TRBD2	TRBJ2-5	CASSHGTSGIGTQYF	TGTGCCAGCAGCCACGGGACTAGCGGGATAGGGACCCAGTACTTC
TRBV20-1	.	TRBD2	TRBJ2-1	CSARDRGESGSPYNEQFF	TGCAGTGCTAGAGATAGGGGCGAGAGCGGGAGTCCTTACAATGAGCAGTTCTTC
TRBV20-1	few	.	TRBJ1-1	CSAREFRGSPNTEAFF	TGCAGTGCTAGAGAGTTTCGAGGGAGTCCCAACACTGAAGCTTTCTTT
TRBV20-1	many	.	TRBJ2-5	CSAAPGHTDQETQYF	TGCAGTGCTGCGCCAGGGCATACTGACCAAGAGACCCAGTACTTC
TRBV20-1	.	.	TRBJ2-2	CSARDLTETTGELFF	TGCAGTGCTAGGGACCTAACTGAAACGACCGGGGAGCTGTTTTTT
TRBV5-1	few	.	TRBJ2-3	CASSWTTNTDTQYF	TGCGCCAGCAGCTGGACCACCAACACAGATACGCAGTATTTT